This T cell receptor beta chain originates from a study of T cell changes during pregnancy in multiple sclerosis. Assay: immunoSEQ multiplex PCR; the TCRdb copy retains only in-frame clones and omits some. The sample holds under 70,000 clones; around 92% are singletons and the top ten take under 2.5%. This CDR3 is built from 15 residues. J lost 3 bases, V lost 10 bases, and 11 bases had no gene match. Germline V gives CDR1 ENHRY, CDR2 SYGVKD. The specimen comprised peripheral blood, sampled in the third trimester of pregnancy. This receptor was taken from a female donor in good health, enrolled as a control in a pregnancy study. The rearrangement uses TRBV10-3 and TRBJ2-3; 9 nucleotides agree with TRBD2. The CDR3 loop reads CATTLAGGLTDTQYF. The CDR3 nucleotides read TGTGCCACGACCCTGGCGGGAGGGCTAACAGATACGCAGTATTTT.